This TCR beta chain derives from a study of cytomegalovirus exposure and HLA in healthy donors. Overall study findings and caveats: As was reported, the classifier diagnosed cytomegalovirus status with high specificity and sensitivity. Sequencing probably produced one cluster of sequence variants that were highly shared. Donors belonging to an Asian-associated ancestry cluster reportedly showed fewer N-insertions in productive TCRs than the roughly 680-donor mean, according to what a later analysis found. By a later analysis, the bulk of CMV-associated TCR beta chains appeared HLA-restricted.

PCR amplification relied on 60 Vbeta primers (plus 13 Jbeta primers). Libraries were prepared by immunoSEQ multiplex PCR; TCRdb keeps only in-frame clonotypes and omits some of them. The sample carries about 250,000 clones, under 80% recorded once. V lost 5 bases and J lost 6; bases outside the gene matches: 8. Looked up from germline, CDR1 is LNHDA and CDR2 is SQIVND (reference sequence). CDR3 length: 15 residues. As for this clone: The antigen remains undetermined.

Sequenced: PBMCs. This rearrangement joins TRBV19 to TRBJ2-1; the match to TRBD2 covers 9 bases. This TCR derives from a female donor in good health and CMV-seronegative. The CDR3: CASSLLAGLINEQFF. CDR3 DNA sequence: TGTGCCAGTAGTCTCCTAGCGGGATTAATCAATGAGCAGTTCTTC.